A single sample is the source of the 18 T cell receptor beta chains below, sequenced in a study of Ad26.COV2.S vaccination and SARS-CoV-2 variants (dated by TCRdb to the early 2020s). Library preparation was by the immunoSEQ multiplex PCR assay. The immuneACCESS repertoire file appears here via TCRdb, limited to in-frame rearrangements. These files lack a portion of the clones; in checked studies, under half of the deficit traces to unresolved V genes, and the cause of the others is not known. The sample includes approximately 350,000 clones, with roughly 85% observed a single time. Around 7.3% of the sample is in the top ten clones. What the treatment or condition label conveys for this sample: 15 to 20 received Ad26.COV2.S at low or high dose, single or two shots; about 5 received placebo; per-sample allocation not given. Repertoires of vaccine and placebo recipients were sequenced from samples taken on day 63 after the first injection.

The sample here was peripheral blood, taken in a trial of Ad26.COV2.S vaccine versus placebo. The receptors were sampled from a person aged 18-65 years who received the Ad26.COV2.S COVID-19 vaccine or a placebo.

A single count supports this clone. The chain carries TRBV9 and TRBJ2-3, with D hard to call. V shed 7 bases and J shed 5 bases, with 14 bases lying between them. CDR3 length: 13 amino acids. Germline V CDR1 and CDR2: SGDLS, YYNGEE. CDR3 region: CASERNHGDTQYF. The CDR3 DNA sequence: TGTGCCAGCGAAAGAAACCACGGAGATACGCAGTATTTT.

The V and J genes are TRBV4-3 and TRBJ1-2; D call uncertain. The ends were cut back, 1 base at V and 2 bases at J, with 8 bases in the middle. The CDR3 consists of 14 residues. Per the germline V gene, CDR1 is LGHNA and CDR2 is YSLEER. The CDR3 spells CASSQVGVNYGYTF. Here the CDR3 DNA reads TGCGCCAGCAGCCAAGTAGGCGTGAACTATGGCTACACCTTC.

This clone was recorded a few times. The chain is built from TRBV7-9 and TRBJ2-5, with D perhaps given as TRBD1 or TRBD2 (6 bases each). Between the trimmed V and J ends, which lost 6 bases and 5 bases, there was a span of 13 bases. Germline CDR1 is SEHNR and CDR2 is FQNEAQ (reference sequence). This CDR3 is built from 13 residues. The CDR3 nucleotides read TGTGCCAGCAGGGGACGGAGGGGGGAGACCCAGTACTTC. Protein sequence: CASRGRRGETQYF.

The chain links TRBV15 to TRBJ2-1; 16 bases match TRBD2. Unmatched junction bases numbered 7, after V lost 5 bases and J lost 0 bases. Germline CDR1 reads LNHNV; CDR2 reads YYDKDF (reference sequence). The CDR3 is 19 residues long. Here the CDR3 reads CATSSTGLAGGSSYNEQFF. DNA of the CDR3: TGTGCCACCAGCTCGACGGGACTAGCGGGAGGGAGCTCCTACAATGAGCAGTTCTTC.

The V and J genes are TRBV27 and TRBJ1-2, with D unresolved. There are 12 residues in the CDR3. Germline CDR1 MNHEY, CDR2 SMNVEV (reference sequence). V dropped 0 bases and J dropped 8 bases, with 7 bases sitting between them. As DNA, the CDR3 is TGTGCCAGCAGTTTATCCGGAGCGGGCTACACCTTC. Translation: CASSLSGAGYTF.

This clone was counted between two and nine times. The rearrangement joins TRBV5-1 to TRBJ2-7; D tentatively fits TRBD1 or TRBD2 (6 bases each). Germline loops: CDR1 SGHRS, CDR2 YFSETQ. The CDR3 sequence is 15 residues long. Trimming removed 1 base at V and 0 bases at J, with 11 bases between. CDR3 in amino acids: CASSLMGGHSYEQYF. The CDR3 DNA reads TGCGCCAGCAGCTTGATGGGGGGCCACTCCTACGAGCAGTACTTC.

The chain couples TRBV18 to TRBJ2-5; 13 nucleotides align to TRBD2. This CDR3 has 18 amino acids. The germline gives CDR1 KGHSH, CDR2 LQKENI. Germline trimming cut 3 bases from V and 1 base from J; bases unmatched to any gene: 8. CDR3 sequence (DNA): TGTGCCAGCTCACCGCCACCCGGGACTAGCGGGATCCAAGAGACCCAGTACTTC. It yields the protein CASSPPPGTSGIQETQYF.

The genes are TRBV7-3 and TRBJ2-7; perhaps D is TRBD1 or TRBD2 (6 bases each). The CDR3 totals 15 residues. The V end lost 1 base, the J end lost 4 bases, and 14 bases lay between the germline ends. The germline V gene has CDR1 SGHTA and CDR2 FQGTGA. The CDR3 region is CASSLSGPGAYEQYF. CDR3 in DNA: TGTGCCAGCAGCTTAAGCGGCCCGGGGGCGTACGAGCAGTACTTC.

In this sample, this clone turned up once. The chain joins TRBV4-1 to TRBJ2-3; TRBD2 matches at 10 bases. CDR3 size: 15 residues. V shed 1 base and J 5 bases; nucleotides not matched to a gene: 3. Germline lookup yields CDR1 MGHRA and CDR2 YSYEKL. In nucleotides, the CDR3 is TGCGCCAGCAGCCAAGGAAGCGGGAGGGGAGATACGCAGTATTTT. It yields the protein CASSQGSGRGDTQYF.

This clone was observed a single time. The V call is TRBV9, the J call TRBJ2-7; tentatively, D is TRBD2 (5 bases). V lost 3 bases and J lost 3, with 13 bases in between. Germline V gene sequence: CDR1 SGDLS, CDR2 YYNGEE. This CDR3 has 14 amino acids. The CDR3 loop reads CASSGAGNFYEQYF. The CDR3 DNA reads as TGTGCCAGCAGCGGGGCCGGGAACTTCTACGAGCAGTACTTC.

The genes are TRBV6-5 and TRBJ1-1; TRBD1 is a possible D gene (5 bases). CDR1 MNHEY and CDR2 SVGAGI come from the germline V gene. The CDR3 length is 14 residues. Trimming removed 5 bases from V and 1 base from J, with 11 bases in between. The CDR3 coding sequence is TGTGCCAGCAGTCTTAGGGGCGGGAACACTGAAGCTTTCTTT. Translation gives CASSLRGGNTEAFF.

V and J are TRBV11-3 and TRBJ2-1, with D uncertain. V lost 0 bases to trimming and J lost 9 bases, with 6 bases between them. There are 12 residues in the CDR3. CDR1 and CDR2 (germline): SGHNT, YENEEA. For the CDR3, the DNA is TGTGCCAGCAGCTTAGAAGTGGGTGAGCAGTTCTTC. Protein product: CASSLEVGEQFF.

The chain employs TRBV27 and TRBJ2-2; the D gene is possibly TRBD2 (5 bases). Per the germline V gene, CDR1 is MNHEY and CDR2 is SMNVEV (reference sequence). V lost 2 bases and J 1 base, leaving 8 bases between the germline ends. This CDR3 is built from 15 residues. In DNA, the CDR3 is TGTGCCAGCAGTTTAGTGAGGGTGAACACCGGGGAGCTGTTTTTT. It is translated as CASSLVRVNTGELFF.

The V and J genes are TRBV6-5 and TRBJ2-5, with 7 bases matching TRBD2. CDR3 length equals 16 residues. Germline CDR1 is MNHEY and CDR2 is SVGAGI. V was clipped by 3 bases and J by 2 bases; unmatched bases: 9. The CDR3 nucleotides read TGTGCCAGCAGTTATCTTTCGGGGGGATTTCAAGAGACCCAGTACTTC. Its translation is CASSYLSGGFQETQYF.

The chain couples TRBV30 to TRBJ1-1; 10 bases are shared with TRBD1. The germline gives CDR1 GTSNPN, CDR2 SVGIG (reference sequence). CDR3 length equals 12 residues. V shed 2 bases and J 11 bases; nucleotides not matched to a gene: 5. CDR3 sequence: CAWSPGQGGAFF. DNA for the CDR3: TGTGCCTGGAGTCCCGGACAGGGGGGGGCTTTCTTT.

The gene calls are TRBV7-9 and TRBJ2-1; no firm D call. CDR3 size: 14 residues. Looked up from germline, CDR1 is SEHNR and CDR2 is FQNEAQ (reference sequence). V was clipped by 1 base and J by 6 bases, with 10 bases between them. The CDR3: CASSLEAFVNEQFF. In nucleotides, the CDR3 is TGTGCCAGCAGCTTAGAGGCGTTTGTCAATGAGCAGTTCTTC.

This clone was observed a single time. The gene calls are TRBV4-1 and TRBJ2-3; unclear D gene. V lost 0 bases to trimming and J lost 15 bases, with 13 bases between them. The CDR3 has 12 residues. CDR1 and CDR2 (germline): MGHRA, YSYEKL. The CDR3 DNA sequence: TGCGCCAGCAGCCAAGATGCCCGCCCGCCCTATTTT. Its protein is CASSQDARPPYF.

The rearrangement joins TRBV14 to TRBJ2-7; D gene unclear. The CDR3 is made up of 13 amino acids. Germline CDR1 and CDR2: SGHDN and FVKESK. Trimming pared 3 bases from V and 7 bases from J, leaving 13 bases between. The CDR3 DNA reads as TGTGCCAGCAGCCACTCCAAGTGGTGGGAGCAGTACTTC. Translating gives CASSHSKWWEQYF.